This is a list of T cell receptor beta chains from one sample in a study of control samples from healthy donors and cancer patients. Produced via immunoSEQ multiplex PCR; TCRdb's table is partial and in-frame only. The table lists 200,000 to 250,000 clones, about 94% of them singletons. The sample taken for sequencing was blood. The receptors here all came from a man in his fifties in good health. Each CDR3 is given with its conserved first and last residue. A D gene is named only where the DNA matches it firmly. The listing skips clone size in some rows; elsewhere it reads once, few, many or a size class.

clone_size: once
j_call: TRBJ1-3
v_call: TRBV5-1
d_call: NA
cdr3_aa: CASSSTGSGNTIYF
cdr3_nt: TGCGCCAGCAGCTCTACAGGGTCCGGAAACACCATATATTTT

clone_size: NA
j_call: TRBJ1-4
v_call: TRBV2
d_call: NA
cdr3_aa: CASSETGSENEKLFF
cdr3_nt: TGTGCCAGCAGTGAAACGGGGTCGGAGAATGAAAAACTGTTTTTT

clone_size: NA
j_call: TRBJ2-7
v_call: TRBV6-2/TRBV6-3
d_call: NA
cdr3_aa: CASSYRRTAGWDSYEQYF
cdr3_nt: TGTGCCAGCAGTTACCGTCGGACTGCAGGGTGGGACTCCTACGAGCAGTACTTC

clone_size: once
j_call: TRBJ2-2
v_call: TRBV7-3
d_call: NA
cdr3_aa: CASSHRDPQVGELFF
cdr3_nt: TGTGCCAGCAGCCATAGGGACCCCCAAGTCGGGGAGCTGTTTTTT

clone_size: NA
j_call: TRBJ1-1
v_call: TRBV10-2
d_call: TRBD1
cdr3_aa: CASSESLGTGRPEAFF
cdr3_nt: TGCGCCAGCAGTGAGTCGTTGGGGACAGGGAGACCTGAAGCTTTCTTT

clone_size: NA
j_call: TRBJ2-7
v_call: TRBV12-3/TRBV12-4
d_call: NA
cdr3_aa: CASSLKRPSVQYF
cdr3_nt: TGTGCCAGCAGTTTAAAAAGACCCTCGGTCCAGTACTTC

clone_size: NA
j_call: TRBJ1-2
v_call: TRBV4-2
d_call: NA
cdr3_aa: CASSSTHRRPGYGYTF
cdr3_nt: TGTGCCAGCAGCTCAACTCACCGAAGACCGGGCTATGGCTACACCTTC

clone_size: NA
j_call: TRBJ2-5
v_call: TRBV5-1
d_call: TRBD1
cdr3_aa: CASNPGTALQETQYF
cdr3_nt: TGCGCCAGCAACCCCGGGACAGCCTTACAAGAGACCCAGTACTTC

clone_size: NA
j_call: TRBJ2-6
v_call: TRBV19
d_call: NA
cdr3_aa: CASSSRGELLSGANVLTF
cdr3_nt: TGTGCCAGTAGTTCGAGGGGGGAGTTGCTCTCTGGGGCCAACGTCCTGACTTTC

clone_size: NA
j_call: TRBJ2-7
v_call: TRBV3-1/TRBV3-2
d_call: TRBD1
cdr3_aa: CASSQEVGQYEQYF
cdr3_nt: TGTGCCAGCAGCCAAGAAGTGGGACAGTACGAGCAGTACTTC

clone_size: NA
j_call: TRBJ1-1
v_call: TRBV5-1
d_call: NA
cdr3_aa: CASSLLPSYEAFF
cdr3_nt: TGCGCCAGCAGCTTGCTCCCCTCCTATGAAGCTTTCTTT

clone_size: NA
j_call: TRBJ1-1
v_call: TRBV12-5
d_call: NA
cdr3_aa: CASGPWDGVTSMAFF
cdr3_nt: TGTGCTAGTGGCCCCTGGGACGGGGTCACTTCGATGGCTTTCTTT

clone_size: NA
j_call: TRBJ1-6
v_call: TRBV3-1/TRBV3-2
d_call: NA
cdr3_aa: CASSQDIVVTSPLHF
cdr3_nt: TGTGCCAGCAGCCAAGATATTGTCGTTACTTCACCCCTCCACTTT

clone_size: NA
j_call: TRBJ2-1
v_call: TRBV5-4
d_call: NA
cdr3_aa: CASSSWTEQFF
cdr3_nt: TGTGCCAGCAGCTCTTGGACAGAGCAGTTCTTC

clone_size: once
j_call: TRBJ2-7
v_call: TRBV9
d_call: NA
cdr3_aa: CASSVFPGHGYEQYF
cdr3_nt: TGTGCCAGCAGCGTATTCCCGGGACACGGCTACGAGCAGTACTTC

clone_size: NA
j_call: TRBJ2-5
v_call: TRBV21-1
d_call: NA
cdr3_aa: CASSKEDKGYF
cdr3_nt: TGTGCCAGCAGCAAGGAGGATAAAGGGTACTTC

clone_size: NA
j_call: TRBJ1-5
v_call: TRBV5-1
d_call: TRBD1
cdr3_aa: CASSLQGAADQPQHF
cdr3_nt: TGCGCCAGCAGCCTACAGGGGGCAGCGGATCAGCCCCAGCATTTT

clone_size: NA
j_call: TRBJ2-5
v_call: TRBV27
d_call: NA
cdr3_aa: CASRKQVQETQYF
cdr3_nt: TGTGCCAGCAGGAAACAGGTCCAAGAGACCCAGTACTTC

clone_size: NA
j_call: TRBJ2-7
v_call: TRBV18
d_call: TRBD2
cdr3_aa: CASSPVAGAQNEQYF
cdr3_nt: TGTGCCAGCTCGCCAGTAGCGGGGGCCCAGAACGAGCAGTACTTC

clone_size: NA
j_call: TRBJ1-6
v_call: TRBV30
d_call: NA
cdr3_aa: CAWSVARGSFTAPLHF
cdr3_nt: TGTGCCTGGAGTGTAGCCAGGGGTTCCTTTACGGCACCCCTCCACTTT

clone_size: NA
j_call: TRBJ1-5
v_call: TRBV24-1
d_call: NA
cdr3_aa: CATSDRDRPNKPQHF
cdr3_nt: TGTGCCACCAGTGACCGAGACAGGCCAAATAAGCCCCAGCATTTT

clone_size: NA
j_call: TRBJ1-1
v_call: TRBV18
d_call: TRBD1
cdr3_aa: CASSLDRNPHLRNTEAFF
cdr3_nt: TGTGCCAGCTCACTGGACAGGAACCCTCATCTGAGGAACACTGAAGCTTTCTTT

clone_size: NA
j_call: TRBJ2-3
v_call: TRBV11-2
d_call: NA
cdr3_aa: CASSLMVGYDTQYF
cdr3_nt: TGTGCCAGCAGCTTAATGGTAGGGTACGATACGCAGTATTTT

clone_size: NA
j_call: TRBJ2-3
v_call: TRBV6-5
d_call: TRBD1
cdr3_aa: CATETGGIQDTQYF
cdr3_nt: TGTGCCACTGAGACAGGGGGCATACAAGATACGCAGTATTTT

clone_size: NA
j_call: TRBJ2-5
v_call: TRBV7-9
d_call: NA
cdr3_aa: CASSSNRGQADQETQYF
cdr3_nt: TGTGCCAGCAGCTCCAACCGGGGCCAAGCTGACCAAGAGACCCAGTACTTC

clone_size: NA
j_call: TRBJ1-4
v_call: TRBV7-8
d_call: NA
cdr3_aa: CASSLGFGVGGEKLFF
cdr3_nt: TGTGCCAGCAGCTTAGGATTCGGGGTAGGCGGTGAAAAACTGTTTTTT

clone_size: NA
j_call: TRBJ2-1
v_call: TRBV3-1/TRBV3-2
d_call: NA
cdr3_aa: CASSQYRENEQFF
cdr3_nt: TGTGCCAGCAGCCAATATCGGGAAAATGAGCAGTTCTTC

clone_size: NA
j_call: TRBJ2-7
v_call: TRBV6-5
d_call: NA
cdr3_aa: CASSYFSGGVEQYF
cdr3_nt: TGTGCCAGCAGTTACTTTTCCGGCGGCGTGGAGCAGTACTTC

clone_size: NA
j_call: TRBJ2-3
v_call: TRBV7-7
d_call: NA
cdr3_aa: CASSFSRIGTQYF
cdr3_nt: TGTGCTAGCAGCTTCTCACGTATCGGTACGCAGTATTTT

clone_size: NA
j_call: TRBJ1-6
v_call: TRBV20-1
d_call: NA
cdr3_aa: CSASPTGNSPLHF
cdr3_nt: TGCAGTGCTAGTCCGACAGGCAATTCACCCCTCCACTTT

clone_size: NA
j_call: TRBJ2-7
v_call: TRBV10-3
d_call: TRBD2
cdr3_aa: CAISGGEGPTYEQYF
cdr3_nt: TGTGCCATCAGTGGCGGGGAGGGACCAACCTACGAGCAGTACTTC

clone_size: NA
j_call: TRBJ2-1
v_call: TRBV7-2
d_call: TRBD1
cdr3_aa: CASRPHETGGKFF
cdr3_nt: TGTGCCAGCAGACCCCACGAGACAGGGGGCAAGTTCTTC

clone_size: NA
j_call: TRBJ1-1
v_call: TRBV7-9
d_call: NA
cdr3_aa: CASSTGTADEAFF
cdr3_nt: TGTGCCAGCAGCACCGGGACGGCTGATGAAGCTTTCTTT

clone_size: NA
j_call: TRBJ1-1
v_call: TRBV19
d_call: NA
cdr3_aa: CASSMRAGQKPNTEAFF
cdr3_nt: TGTGCCAGTAGTATGAGGGCGGGGCAGAAGCCGAACACTGAAGCTTTCTTT

clone_size: NA
j_call: TRBJ2-3
v_call: TRBV11-2
d_call: TRBD2
cdr3_aa: CASSLGGAGGTDTQYF
cdr3_nt: TGTGCCAGCAGCTTAGGGGGAGCGGGGGGCACAGATACGCAGTATTTT

clone_size: NA
j_call: TRBJ1-1
v_call: TRBV28
d_call: NA
cdr3_aa: CASTQPPPGRTEAFF
cdr3_nt: TGTGCCAGCACCCAACCCCCTCCAGGTCGCACTGAAGCTTTCTTT

clone_size: NA
j_call: TRBJ1-5
v_call: TRBV28
d_call: TRBD1
cdr3_aa: CASSPGQGSFPWNQPQHF
cdr3_nt: TGTGCCAGCAGTCCGGGACAGGGTAGTTTCCCTTGGAATCAGCCCCAGCATTTT

clone_size: few
j_call: TRBJ1-6
v_call: TRBV9
d_call: NA
cdr3_aa: CASSVGTRNNSPLHF
cdr3_nt: TGTGCCAGCAGCGTAGGGACACGAAATAATTCACCCCTCCACTTT

clone_size: NA
j_call: TRBJ1-1
v_call: TRBV18
d_call: NA
cdr3_aa: CASSPLSRVSDTEAFF
cdr3_nt: TGTGCCAGCTCACCACTTTCCAGGGTATCGGACACTGAAGCTTTCTTT

clone_size: NA
j_call: TRBJ2-1
v_call: TRBV7-2
d_call: NA
cdr3_aa: CASSPPSYNEQFF
cdr3_nt: TGTGCCAGCAGCCCGCCCTCTTATAATGAGCAGTTCTTC

clone_size: NA
j_call: TRBJ2-7
v_call: TRBV30
d_call: NA
cdr3_aa: CAWSVFRSSYEQYF
cdr3_nt: TGTGCCTGGAGTGTTTTTCGGAGTTCCTACGAGCAGTACTTC

clone_size: NA
j_call: TRBJ1-1
v_call: TRBV12-3/TRBV12-4
d_call: NA
cdr3_aa: CASSLTGGEAFF
cdr3_nt: TGTGCCAGCAGTTTGACGGGAGGAGAAGCTTTCTTT

clone_size: NA
j_call: TRBJ2-5
v_call: TRBV29-1
d_call: TRBD1
cdr3_aa: CSVNRGHQETQYF
cdr3_nt: TGCAGCGTTAACAGGGGACATCAAGAGACCCAGTACTTC

clone_size: NA
j_call: TRBJ2-2
v_call: TRBV19
d_call: NA
cdr3_aa: CASSIQGRGDTGELFF
cdr3_nt: TGTGCCAGTAGTATACAAGGAAGAGGGGACACCGGGGAGCTGTTTTTT

clone_size: NA
j_call: TRBJ2-5
v_call: TRBV11-1
d_call: NA
cdr3_aa: CASSLNLDFPKTQYF
cdr3_nt: TGTGCCAGCAGCTTAAATCTCGACTTTCCAAAGACCCAGTACTTC

clone_size: NA
j_call: TRBJ2-7
v_call: TRBV7-2
d_call: NA
cdr3_aa: CASSLVGPRYEQYF
cdr3_nt: TGTGCCAGCAGCTTAGTCGGCCCACGATACGAGCAGTACTTC

clone_size: NA
j_call: TRBJ1-6
v_call: TRBV28
d_call: NA
cdr3_aa: CASSSHYSALHF
cdr3_nt: TGTGCCAGCAGTTCCCATTATTCAGCCCTCCACTTT

clone_size: NA
j_call: TRBJ2-3
v_call: TRBV6-5
d_call: TRBD2
cdr3_aa: CASSFTPSGDLDTQYF
cdr3_nt: TGTGCCAGCAGTTTTACGCCTAGCGGGGATTTAGATACGCAGTATTTT

clone_size: NA
j_call: TRBJ1-1
v_call: TRBV10-2
d_call: NA
cdr3_aa: CASRPDGTNTEAFF
cdr3_nt: TGCGCCAGCAGACCCGACGGAACCAACACTGAAGCTTTCTTT

clone_size: NA
j_call: TRBJ1-2
v_call: TRBV27
d_call: TRBD1
cdr3_aa: CASRTGWGYGYTF
cdr3_nt: TGTGCCAGTCGGACAGGGTGGGGCTATGGCTACACCTTC